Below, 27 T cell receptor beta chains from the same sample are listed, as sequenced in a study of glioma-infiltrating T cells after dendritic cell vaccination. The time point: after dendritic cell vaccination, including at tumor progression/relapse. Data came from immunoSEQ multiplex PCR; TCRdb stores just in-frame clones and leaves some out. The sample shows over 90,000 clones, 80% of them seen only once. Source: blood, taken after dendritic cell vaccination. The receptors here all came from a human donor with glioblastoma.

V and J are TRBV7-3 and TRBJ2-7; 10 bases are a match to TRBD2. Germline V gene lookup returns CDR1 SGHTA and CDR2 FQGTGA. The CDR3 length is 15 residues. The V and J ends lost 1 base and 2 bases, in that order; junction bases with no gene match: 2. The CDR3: CASSLKREGPYEQYF. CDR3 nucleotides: TGTGCCAGCAGCTTAAAGCGGGAGGGTCCCTACGAGCAGTACTTC. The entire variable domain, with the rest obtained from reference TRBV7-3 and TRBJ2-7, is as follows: GAGVSQTPSNKVTEKGKYVELRCDPISGHTALYWYRQSLGQGPEFLIYFQGTGAADDSGLPNDRFFAVRPEGSVSTLKIQRTERGDSAVYLCASSLKREGPYEQYFGPGTRLTVT.

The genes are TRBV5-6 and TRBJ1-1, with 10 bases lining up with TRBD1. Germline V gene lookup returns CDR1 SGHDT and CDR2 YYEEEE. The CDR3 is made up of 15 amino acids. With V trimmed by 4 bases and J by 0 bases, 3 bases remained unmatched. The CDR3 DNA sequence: TGTGCCAGCAGCCGTGACAGGGGGCTGAACACTGAAGCTTTCTTT. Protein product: CASSRDRGLNTEAFF.

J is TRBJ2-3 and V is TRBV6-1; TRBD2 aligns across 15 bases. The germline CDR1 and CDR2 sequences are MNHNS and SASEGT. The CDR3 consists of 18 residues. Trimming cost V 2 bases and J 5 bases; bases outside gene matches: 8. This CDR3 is CASSEFSPGLAGGDTQYF. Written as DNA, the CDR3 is TGTGCCAGCAGTGAATTTTCCCCGGGACTAGCGGGAGGAGATACGCAGTATTTT.

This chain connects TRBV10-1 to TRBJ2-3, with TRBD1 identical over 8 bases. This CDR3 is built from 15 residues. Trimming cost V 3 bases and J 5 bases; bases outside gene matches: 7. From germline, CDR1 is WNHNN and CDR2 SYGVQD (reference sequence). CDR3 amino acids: CASSEERTGIDTQYF. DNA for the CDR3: TGCGCCAGCAGTGAAGAGAGGACAGGGATAGATACGCAGTATTTT.

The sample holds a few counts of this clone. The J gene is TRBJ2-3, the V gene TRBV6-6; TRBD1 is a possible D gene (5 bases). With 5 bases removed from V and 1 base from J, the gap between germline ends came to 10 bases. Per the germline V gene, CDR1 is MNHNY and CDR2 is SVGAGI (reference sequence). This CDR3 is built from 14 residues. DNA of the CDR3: TGTGCCAGCAGTCCTGGACAAGGCACAGATACGCAGTATTTT. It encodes CASSPGQGTDTQYF.

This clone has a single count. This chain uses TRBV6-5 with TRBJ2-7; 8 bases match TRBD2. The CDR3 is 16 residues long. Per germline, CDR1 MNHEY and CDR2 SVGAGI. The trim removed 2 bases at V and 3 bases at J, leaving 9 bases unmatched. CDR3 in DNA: TGTGCCAGCAGTTACGGGTCGGGAGGGTTCCTCTACGAGCAGTACTTC. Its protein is CASSYGSGGFLYEQYF.

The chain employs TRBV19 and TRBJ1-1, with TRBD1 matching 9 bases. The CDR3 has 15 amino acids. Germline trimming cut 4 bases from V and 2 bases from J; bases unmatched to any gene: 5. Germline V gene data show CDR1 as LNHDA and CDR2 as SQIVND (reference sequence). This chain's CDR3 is CASSTGTGSNTEAFF. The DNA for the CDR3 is TGTGCCAGTAGTACAGGGACAGGGTCAAACACTGAAGCTTTCTTT. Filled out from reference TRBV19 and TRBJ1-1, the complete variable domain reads DGGITQSPKYLFRKEGQNVTLSCEQNLNHDAMYWYRQDPGQGLRLIYYSQIVNDFQKGDIAEGYSVSREKKESFPLTVTSAQKNPTAFYLCASSTGTGSNTEAFFGQGTRLTVV.

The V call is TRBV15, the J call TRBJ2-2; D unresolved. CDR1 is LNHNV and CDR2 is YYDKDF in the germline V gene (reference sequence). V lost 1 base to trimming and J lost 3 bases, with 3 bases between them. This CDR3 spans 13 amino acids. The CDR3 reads CATSRGHTGELFF. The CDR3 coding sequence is TGTGCCACCAGCAGAGGGCACACCGGGGAGCTGTTTTTT. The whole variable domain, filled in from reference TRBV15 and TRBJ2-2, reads DAMVIQNPRYQVTQFGKPVTLSCSQTLNHNVMYWYQQKSSQAPKLLFHYYDKDFNNEADTPDNFQSRRPNTSFCFLDIRSPGLGDTAMYLCATSRGHTGELFFGEGSRLTVL.

This CDR3 reads CASSTQDRVHNQPQHF. The DNA of the CDR3 is TGTGCCAGCAGCACCCAAGACAGGGTCCACAATCAGCCCCAGCATTTT. This chain uses TRBV21-1 with TRBJ1-5; TRBD1 is taken as the D call from the table, unchecked against the DNA. TRBV21-1 corresponds to a pseudogene. This CDR3 has 16 residues.

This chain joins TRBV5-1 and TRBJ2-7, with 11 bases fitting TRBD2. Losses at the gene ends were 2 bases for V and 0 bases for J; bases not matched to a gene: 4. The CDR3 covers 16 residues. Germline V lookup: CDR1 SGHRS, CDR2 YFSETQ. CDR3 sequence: CASSLLAGVSSYEQYF. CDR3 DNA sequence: TGCGCCAGCAGCTTACTAGCGGGGGTTAGCTCCTACGAGCAGTACTTC. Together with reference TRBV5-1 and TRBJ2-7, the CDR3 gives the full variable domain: KAGVTQTPRYLIKTRGQQVTLSCSPISGHRSVSWYQQTPGQGLQFLFEYFSETQRNKGNFPGRFSGRQFSNSRSEMNVSTLELGDSALYLCASSLLAGVSSYEQYFGPGTRLTVT.

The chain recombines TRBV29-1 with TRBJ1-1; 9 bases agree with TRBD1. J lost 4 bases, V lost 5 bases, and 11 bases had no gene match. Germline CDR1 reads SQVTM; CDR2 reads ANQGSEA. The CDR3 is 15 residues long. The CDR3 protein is CSVQYTGGRGTEAFF. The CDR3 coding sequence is TGCAGCGTTCAGTACACAGGGGGCCGGGGCACTGAAGCTTTCTTT.

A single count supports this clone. CDR3 sequence reads: CASSPTAGNSGNTIYF. The CDR3 DNA reads TGTGCCAGCAGCCCGACAGCCGGCAACTCTGGAAACACCATATATTTT. J is TRBJ1-3 and V is TRBV25-1; TRBD1 is a possible D gene (5 bases). The ends were cut back, 6 bases at V and 0 bases at J, with 15 bases in the middle. The CDR3 loop spans 16 amino acids. Germline CDR1 MGHDK, CDR2 SYGVNS.

This CDR3 is CSVGSGGATDTQYF. The CDR3 coding sequence is TGCAGCGTTGGGTCAGGGGGCGCGACAGATACGCAGTATTTT. This chain uses TRBV29-1 with TRBJ2-3, with 8 nucleotides matching TRBD1. Germline V gene sequence: CDR1 SQVTM, CDR2 ANQGSEA. The length of the CDR3 is 14 residues. Trimming cost V 4 bases and J 3 bases; bases outside gene matches: 6.

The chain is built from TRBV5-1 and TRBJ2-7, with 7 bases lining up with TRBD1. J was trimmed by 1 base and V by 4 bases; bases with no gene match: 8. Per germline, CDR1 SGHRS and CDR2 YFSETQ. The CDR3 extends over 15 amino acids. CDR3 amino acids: CASSRQGTLSYEQYF. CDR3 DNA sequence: TGCGCCAGCAGCCGACAGGGTACCCTTTCCTACGAGCAGTACTTC.

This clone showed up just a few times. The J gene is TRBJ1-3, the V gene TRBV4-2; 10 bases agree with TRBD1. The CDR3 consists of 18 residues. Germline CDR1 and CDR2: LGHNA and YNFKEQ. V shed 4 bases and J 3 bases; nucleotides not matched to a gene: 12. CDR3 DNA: TGTGCCAGCAGCCGCATAACAGCCCGGACAGGGGGTGGAAACACCATATATTTT. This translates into CASSRITARTGGGNTIYF.

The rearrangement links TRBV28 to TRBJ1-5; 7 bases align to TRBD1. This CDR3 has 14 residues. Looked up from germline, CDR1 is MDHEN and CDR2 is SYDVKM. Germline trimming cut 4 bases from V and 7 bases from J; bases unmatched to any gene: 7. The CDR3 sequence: CASSSPNRGQPQHF. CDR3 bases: TGTGCCAGCAGTTCCCCAAACAGGGGACAGCCCCAGCATTTT.

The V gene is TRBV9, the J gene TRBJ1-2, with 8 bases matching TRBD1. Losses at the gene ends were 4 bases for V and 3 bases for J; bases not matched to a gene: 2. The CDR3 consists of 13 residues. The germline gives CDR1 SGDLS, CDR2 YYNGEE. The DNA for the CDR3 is TGTGCCAGCAGCCCACAGGGGGACTATGGCTACACCTTC. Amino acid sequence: CASSPQGDYGYTF. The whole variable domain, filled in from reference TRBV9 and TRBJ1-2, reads DSGVTQTPKHLITATGQRVTLRCSPRSGDLSVYWYQQSLDQGLQFLIQYYNGEERAKGNILERFSAQQFPDLHSELNLSSLELGDSALYFCASSPQGDYGYTFGSGTRLTVV.

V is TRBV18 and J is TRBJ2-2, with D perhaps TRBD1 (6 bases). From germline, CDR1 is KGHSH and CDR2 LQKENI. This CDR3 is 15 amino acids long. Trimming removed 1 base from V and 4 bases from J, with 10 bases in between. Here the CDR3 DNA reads TGTGCCAGCTCACCACGGGACAAAGCCACCGGGGAGCTGTTTTTT. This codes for CASSPRDKATGELFF.

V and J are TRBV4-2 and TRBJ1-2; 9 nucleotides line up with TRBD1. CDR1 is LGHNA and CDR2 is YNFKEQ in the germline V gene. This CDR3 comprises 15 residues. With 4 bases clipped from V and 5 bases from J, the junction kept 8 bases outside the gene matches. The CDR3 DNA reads TGTGCCAGCAGCCCGCGGACAGGGGAGGGGTATGGCTACACCTTC. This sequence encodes CASSPRTGEGYGYTF.

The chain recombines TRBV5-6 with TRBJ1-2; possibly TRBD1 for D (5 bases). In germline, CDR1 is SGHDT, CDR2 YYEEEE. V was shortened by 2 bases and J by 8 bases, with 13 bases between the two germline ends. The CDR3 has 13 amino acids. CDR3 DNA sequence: TGTGCCAGCAGCTTATGGCGGGGCCCCGGCTACACCTTC. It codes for CASSLWRGPGYTF.

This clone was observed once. CDR3 sequence reads: CASSFPGGGYNEQFF. Here the CDR3 DNA reads TGTGCCAGCAGCTTCCCGGGGGGCGGTTACAATGAGCAGTTCTTC. The rearrangement uses TRBV11-2 and TRBJ2-1, with D perhaps matching TRBD2 (7 bases). The CDR3 loop spans 15 amino acids. Per germline, CDR1 SGHAT and CDR2 FQNNGV. With 3 bases removed from V and 4 bases from J, the gap between germline ends came to 13 bases.

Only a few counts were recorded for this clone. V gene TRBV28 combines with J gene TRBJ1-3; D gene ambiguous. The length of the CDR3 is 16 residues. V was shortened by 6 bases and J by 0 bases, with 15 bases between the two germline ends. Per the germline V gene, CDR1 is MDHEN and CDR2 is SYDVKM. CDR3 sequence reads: CASRGAAGSSGNTIYF. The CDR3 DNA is TGTGCCAGCAGAGGTGCGGCCGGGAGCTCTGGAAACACCATATATTTT.

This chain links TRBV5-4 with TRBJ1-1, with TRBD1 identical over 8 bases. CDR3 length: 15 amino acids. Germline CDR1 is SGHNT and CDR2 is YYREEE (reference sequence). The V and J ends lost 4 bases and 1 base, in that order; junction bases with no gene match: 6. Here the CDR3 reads CASSPRTGSNTEAFF. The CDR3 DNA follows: TGTGCCAGCAGCCCGAGGACAGGGTCGAACACTGAAGCTTTCTTT.

The CDR3 DNA sequence: TGCGCCAGCAGCTACGGACAGGAGAGTGAAAAACTGTTTTTT. Protein: CASSYGQESEKLFF. This sequence joins TRBV5-1 and TRBJ1-4, with 7 bases lining up with TRBD1. Trimming cost V 3 bases and J 7 bases; bases outside gene matches: 6. This CDR3 contains 14 residues. Germline-derived CDR1 and CDR2 are SGHRS and YFSETQ. Together with reference TRBV5-1 and TRBJ1-4, the CDR3 gives the full variable domain: KAGVTQTPRYLIKTRGQQVTLSCSPISGHRSVSWYQQTPGQGLQFLFEYFSETQRNKGNFPGRFSGRQFSNSRSEMNVSTLELGDSALYLCASSYGQESEKLFFGSGTQLSVL.

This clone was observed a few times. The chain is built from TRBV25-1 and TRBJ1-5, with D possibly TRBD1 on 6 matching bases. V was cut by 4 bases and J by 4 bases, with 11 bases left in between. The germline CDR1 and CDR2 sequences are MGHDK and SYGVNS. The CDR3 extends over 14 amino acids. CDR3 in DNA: TGTGCCAGCAGTGTCGGACAGTTTAATCAGCCCCAGCATTTT. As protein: CASSVGQFNQPQHF. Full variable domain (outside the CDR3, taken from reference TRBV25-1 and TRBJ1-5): EADIYQTPRYLVIGTGKKITLECSQTMGHDKMYWYQQDPGMELHLIHYSYGVNSTEKGDLSSESTVSRIRTEHFPLTLESARPSHTSQYLCASSVGQFNQPQHFGDGTRLSIL.

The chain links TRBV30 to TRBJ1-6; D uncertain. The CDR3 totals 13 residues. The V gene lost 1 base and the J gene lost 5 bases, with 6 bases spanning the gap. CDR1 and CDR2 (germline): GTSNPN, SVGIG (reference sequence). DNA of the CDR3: TGTGCCTGGAGTGCCGACAATAATTCACCCCTCCACTTT. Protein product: CAWSADNNSPLHF.

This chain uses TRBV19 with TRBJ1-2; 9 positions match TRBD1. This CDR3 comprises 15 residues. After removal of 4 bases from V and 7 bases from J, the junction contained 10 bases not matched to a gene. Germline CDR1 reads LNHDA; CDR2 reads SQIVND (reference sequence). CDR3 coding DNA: TGTGCCAGTAGTACGAGGACAGGGGCGGCGGGTGGCTACACCTTC. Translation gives CASSTRTGAAGGYTF. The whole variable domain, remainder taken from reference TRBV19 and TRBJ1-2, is DGGITQSPKYLFRKEGQNVTLSCEQNLNHDAMYWYRQDPGQGLRLIYYSQIVNDFQKGDIAEGYSVSREKKESFPLTVTSAQKNPTAFYLCASSTRTGAAGGYTFGSGTRLTVV.